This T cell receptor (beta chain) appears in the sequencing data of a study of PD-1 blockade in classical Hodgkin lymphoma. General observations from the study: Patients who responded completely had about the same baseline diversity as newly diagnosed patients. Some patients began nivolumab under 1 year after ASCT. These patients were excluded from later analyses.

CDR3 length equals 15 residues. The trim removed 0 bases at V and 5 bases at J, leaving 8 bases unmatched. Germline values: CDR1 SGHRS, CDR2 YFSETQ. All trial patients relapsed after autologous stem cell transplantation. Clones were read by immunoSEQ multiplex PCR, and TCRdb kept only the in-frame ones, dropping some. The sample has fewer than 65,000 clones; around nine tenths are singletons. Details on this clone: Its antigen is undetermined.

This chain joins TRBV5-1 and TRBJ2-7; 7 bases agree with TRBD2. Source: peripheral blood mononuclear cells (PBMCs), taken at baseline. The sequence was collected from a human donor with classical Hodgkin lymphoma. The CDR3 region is CASSLVGSGYHEQYF. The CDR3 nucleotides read TGCGCCAGCAGCTTGGTGGGTAGCGGGTACCACGAGCAGTACTTC. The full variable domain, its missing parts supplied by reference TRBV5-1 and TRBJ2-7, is KAGVTQTPRYLIKTRGQQVTLSCSPISGHRSVSWYQQTPGQGLQFLFEYFSETQRNKGNFPGRFSGRQFSNSRSEMNVSTLELGDSALYLCASSLVGSGYHEQYFGPGTRLTVT.